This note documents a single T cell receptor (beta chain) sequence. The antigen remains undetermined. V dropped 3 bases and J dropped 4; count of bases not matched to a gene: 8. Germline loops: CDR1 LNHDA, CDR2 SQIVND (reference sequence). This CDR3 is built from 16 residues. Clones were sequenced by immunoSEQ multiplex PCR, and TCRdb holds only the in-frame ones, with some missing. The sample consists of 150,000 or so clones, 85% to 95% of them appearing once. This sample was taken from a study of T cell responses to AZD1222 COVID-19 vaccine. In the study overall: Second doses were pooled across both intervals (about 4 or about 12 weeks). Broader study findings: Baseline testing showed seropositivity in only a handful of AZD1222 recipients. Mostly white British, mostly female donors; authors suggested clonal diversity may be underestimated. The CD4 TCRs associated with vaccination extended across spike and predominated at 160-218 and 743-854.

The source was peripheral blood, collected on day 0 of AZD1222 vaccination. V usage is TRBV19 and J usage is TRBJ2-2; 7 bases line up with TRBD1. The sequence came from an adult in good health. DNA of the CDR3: TGTGCCAGTAGTATTCCGCAGGGGGTAGGCACCGGGGAGCTGTTTTTT. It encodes CASSIPQGVGTGELFF.